Listed below are T cell receptor beta chains from one sample, sequenced in a study of cytomegalovirus exposure and HLA in healthy donors. The protocol was immunoSEQ multiplex PCR, while the TCRdb copy is restricted to in-frame clones and leaves out a portion. This table has approximately 110,000 clones, 70% to 80% appearing once. The sequenced sample was PBMCs. The receptors were sampled from a man over 45 in good health and CMV-seronegative. Both conserved end residues are part of each CDR3. The D gene is left open where the match is weak.

v_call	d_call	cdr3_aa
TRBV11-2	.	CASSFNRGAGGNEQFF
TRBV5-1	.	CASSQRTGDTGELFF
TRBV6-1	.	CASSEGALGNTIYF
TRBV9	TRBD2	CASSGGTSWDLSTDTQYF
TRBV10-2	TRBD1	CASRAETGGSSYEQYF
TRBV19	.	CASRGLGNSPLHF
TRBV2	TRBD2	CASTWGRGNEQYF
TRBV4-2	.	CASSQQGTNSPLHF
TRBV4-1	.	CASSQDIGGARGNTIYF
TRBV5-1	TRBD1	CASSLTTGASRGYTF
TRBV6-1	.	CASSRNYLNTEAFF
TRBV30	.	CAWSVLDYEQYF
TRBV18	TRBD1	CASSLGQATNTIYF